This T cell receptor (beta chain) was retrieved from a study of T cells in women clearing cervical HPV infection (dated by TCRdb to 2016 to 2018). Regarding the research as a whole: Cases were under 30 women with histologically confirmed HPV16-related CIN3 or worse, including a couple of invasive cancers. The approximately 25 controls were women who cleared a single incident HPV16 infection within 12 months without developing precancer or cancer. Blood from cases was drawn at the visit where the lesion was first identified, while blood from controls was drawn once the infection was no longer detected. Since HLA typing was available for only a few women, HLA type could not be ruled out as a confounder. For cases, a median interval of approximately 140 days, with an interquartile range of roughly 85 to 220 days, was observed between lesion detection and blood sampling. Cases and controls were matched on year of sample collection and on age within five years. In the parent cohort, around 9,900 women aged 18 or older were enrolled in Guanacaste, Costa Rica, during about 1992 to 1994 and then followed for under 8 years. This exploratory proof-of-principle case-control study, nested within the Guanacaste HPV Natural History Study in Costa Rica, compared TCR repertoires among women with different cervical HPV16 outcomes. Cases had a median age of about 34 years and controls had a median age of around 40, with no significant differences in baseline characteristics. As quality controls, five blinded duplicates were added to each group, bringing the total to approximately 60 samples made up of 50 or so participants and some ten replicates. Findings and caveats that apply to the study as a whole: The cross-sectional design could not show whether associations preceded infection or resulted from it; effector/memory subsets and HPV-specific T cells were not isolated. Significantly higher TCR repertoire richness was observed in CIN3+ cases than in controls across sequencing depths, whereas no difference in evenness was found. Random forest classifiers combining richness and V gene abundances distinguished cases from controls with an estimated AUC of about 0.8. Cases had lower TRBV6-7 relative abundance than controls (roughly 0.12% versus 0.17%; Bonferroni P = 0.0008). Because the number of T cells per sample was unknown, the richness differences could reflect varying T-cell content rather than repertoire biology.

The CDR1 and CDR2 encoded by the germline V gene are LGHNT and FRNRAP. Trimming leaves V shorter by 9 bases and J shorter by 8 bases, with the junction holding 10 bases beyond the gene matches. The CDR3 numbers 13 residues from cysteine through phenylalanine. Part of the CDR3 DNA is given, 30 bases translated from base 1. Regarding this clone: Its antigen is still unknown. The CDR3 end falls 3 residues outside the read, so it is completed with the germline J gene.

Using the immunoSEQ assay, multiplex PCR amplified TCR beta CDR3 regions from an average of about 1,300 ng of genomic DNA per sample. To correct primer bias, the assay used a complete synthetic TCR repertoire to set an amplification baseline. The amplicons were sequenced using the Illumina platform. The source study handled its data this way. Sequence errors were corrected by clustering with frequency ratios and a modified nearest-neighbor algorithm, and the sequences were then analyzed in the immunoSEQ Analyzer using IMGT gene definitions. At each rarefaction depth, TCR richness and evenness were averaged across 20 rarefaction repeats, and samples with fewer sequences than that depth were excluded. Relative abundances of V, D and J genes were compared between groups using Wilcoxon rank sum tests, with FDR correction applied. An intraclass correlation of 90% to 97% for TCR richness and an average of roughly 80% across 66 gene segments were obtained from the blinded duplicates. The clones in this table, taken by TCRdb from immuneACCESS, are in-frame only. Not every clone is retained; where verified, under half of the shortfall comes from an unresolved V gene, and the cause of the rest is unknown. V, J and clone size are taken as reported in that table, and D and trimming were inferred from the DNA itself. This specimen's table enumerates about 39,000 clones. Jointly, the top ten make up roughly 5.8% of the sample.

Every participant had a single incident cervical HPV16 infection, and women with prevalent HPV16 infections were excluded. Cervical HPV DNA was detected by MY09/MY11 PCR, and genotyping was performed by dot-blot hybridization. About 15 mL of heparinized blood were centrifuged, and the buffy coat was split into aliquots, frozen at -30 degrees C, and then kept at -80 degrees C. QIAGEN kits were used to extract genomic DNA from the buffy coat specimens. This receptor was obtained from a woman aged 18 to 75 with a cervical HPV16 infection that either progressed to CIN3+ or cleared (not recorded which). The chain was built from TRBV12-5 and TRBJ2-4; TRBD2 matches 7 bases in the middle. Input material: blood buffy coat. The CDR3 protein: CASRAGVIDIQYF. The sequenced CDR3 bases are TGTGCTAGCCGTGCGGGAGTCATCGACATT.